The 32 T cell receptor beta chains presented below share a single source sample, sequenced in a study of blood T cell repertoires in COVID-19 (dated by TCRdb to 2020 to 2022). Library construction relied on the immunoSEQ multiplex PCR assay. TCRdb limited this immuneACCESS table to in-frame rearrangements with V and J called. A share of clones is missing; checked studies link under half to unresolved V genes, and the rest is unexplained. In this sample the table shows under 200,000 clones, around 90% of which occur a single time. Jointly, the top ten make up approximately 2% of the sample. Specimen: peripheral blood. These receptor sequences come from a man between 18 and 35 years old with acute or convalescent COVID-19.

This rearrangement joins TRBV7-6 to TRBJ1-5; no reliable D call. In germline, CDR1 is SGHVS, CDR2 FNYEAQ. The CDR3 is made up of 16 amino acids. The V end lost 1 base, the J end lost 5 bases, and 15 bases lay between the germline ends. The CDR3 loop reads CASSLGAGDQYQPQHF. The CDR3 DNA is TGTGCCAGCAGCTTAGGAGCCGGGGATCAATATCAGCCCCAGCATTTT.

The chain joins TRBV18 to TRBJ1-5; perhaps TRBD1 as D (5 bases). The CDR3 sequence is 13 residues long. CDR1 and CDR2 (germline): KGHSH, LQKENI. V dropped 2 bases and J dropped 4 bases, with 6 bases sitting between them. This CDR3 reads CASSPGGNQPQHF. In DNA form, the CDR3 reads TGTGCCAGCTCACCAGGGGGGAATCAGCCCCAGCATTTT.

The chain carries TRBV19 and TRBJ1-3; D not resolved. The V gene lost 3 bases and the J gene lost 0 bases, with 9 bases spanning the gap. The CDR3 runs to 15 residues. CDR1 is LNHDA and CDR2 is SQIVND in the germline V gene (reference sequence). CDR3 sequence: CASSIGLSSGNTIYF. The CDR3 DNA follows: TGTGCCAGTAGTATTGGGCTGTCCTCTGGAAACACCATATATTTT.

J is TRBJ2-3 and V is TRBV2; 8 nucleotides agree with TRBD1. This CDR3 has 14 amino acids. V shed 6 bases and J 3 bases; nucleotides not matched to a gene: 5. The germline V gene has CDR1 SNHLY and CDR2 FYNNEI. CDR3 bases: TGTGCCAGCAGCTTAAACAGGGGGACAGATACGCAGTATTTT. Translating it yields CASSLNRGTDTQYF. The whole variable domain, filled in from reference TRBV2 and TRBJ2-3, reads EPEVTQTPSHQVTQMGQEVILRCVPISNHLYFYWYRQILGQKVEFLVSFYNNEISEKSEIFDDQFSVERPDGSNFTLKIRSTKLEDSAMYFCASSLNRGTDTQYFGPGTRLTVL.

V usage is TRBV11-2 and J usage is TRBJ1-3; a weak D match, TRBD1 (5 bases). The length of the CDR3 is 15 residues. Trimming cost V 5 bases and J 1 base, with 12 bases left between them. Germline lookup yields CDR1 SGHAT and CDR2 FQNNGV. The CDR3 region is CASSNRGESGNTIYF. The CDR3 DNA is TGTGCCAGCAGCAACCGGGGGGAGTCTGGAAACACCATATATTTT.

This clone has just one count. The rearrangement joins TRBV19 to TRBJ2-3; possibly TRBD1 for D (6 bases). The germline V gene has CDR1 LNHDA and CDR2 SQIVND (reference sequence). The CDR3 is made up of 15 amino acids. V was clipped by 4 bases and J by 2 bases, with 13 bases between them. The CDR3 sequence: CASSKLDSTTDTQYF. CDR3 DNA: TGTGCCAGTAGTAAATTGGACAGTACCACAGATACGCAGTATTTT.

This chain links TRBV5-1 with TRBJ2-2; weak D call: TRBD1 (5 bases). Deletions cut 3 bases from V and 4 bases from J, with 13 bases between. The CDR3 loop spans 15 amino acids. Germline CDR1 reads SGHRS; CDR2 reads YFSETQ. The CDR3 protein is CASSSDTTPTGELFF. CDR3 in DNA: TGCGCCAGCAGCTCGGACACGACTCCCACCGGGGAGCTGTTTTTT.

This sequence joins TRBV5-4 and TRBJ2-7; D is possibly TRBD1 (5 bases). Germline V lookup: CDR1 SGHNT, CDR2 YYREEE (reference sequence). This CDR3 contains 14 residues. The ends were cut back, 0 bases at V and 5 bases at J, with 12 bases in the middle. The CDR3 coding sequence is TGTGCCAGCAGCTTGGGGGCAGGGCAAAACGAGCAGTACTTC. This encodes CASSLGAGQNEQYF.

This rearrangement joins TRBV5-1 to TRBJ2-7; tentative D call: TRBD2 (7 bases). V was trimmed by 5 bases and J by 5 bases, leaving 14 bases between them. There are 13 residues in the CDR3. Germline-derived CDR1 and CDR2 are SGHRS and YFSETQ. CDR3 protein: CASSWGGGDEQYF. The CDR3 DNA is TGCGCCAGCAGTTGGGGGGGCGGCGACGAGCAGTACTTC.

The CDR3 loop is CASTQRRLDGYTF. Written as DNA, the CDR3 is TGTGCCAGCACCCAACGCCGGTTGGATGGCTACACCTTC. This chain uses TRBV6-5 with TRBJ1-2; D is unresolved. The CDR3 is 13 residues long. Germline V gene data show CDR1 as MNHEY and CDR2 as SVGAGI. With 7 bases removed from V and 6 bases from J, the gap between germline ends came to 15 bases.

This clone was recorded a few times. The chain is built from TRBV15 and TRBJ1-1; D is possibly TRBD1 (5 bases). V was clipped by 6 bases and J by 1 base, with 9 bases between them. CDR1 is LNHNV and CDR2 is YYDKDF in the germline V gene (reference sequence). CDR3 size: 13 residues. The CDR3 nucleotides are TGTGCCACCAGTAAAACAGGGAACACTGAAGCTTTCTTT. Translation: CATSKTGNTEAFF.

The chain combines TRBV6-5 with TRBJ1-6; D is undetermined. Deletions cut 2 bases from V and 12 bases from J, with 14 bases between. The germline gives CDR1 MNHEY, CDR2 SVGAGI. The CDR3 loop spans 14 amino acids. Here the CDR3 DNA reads TGTGCCAGCAGTTACACCCAGCAGCCGGGACCCCTCCACTTT. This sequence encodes CASSYTQQPGPLHF.

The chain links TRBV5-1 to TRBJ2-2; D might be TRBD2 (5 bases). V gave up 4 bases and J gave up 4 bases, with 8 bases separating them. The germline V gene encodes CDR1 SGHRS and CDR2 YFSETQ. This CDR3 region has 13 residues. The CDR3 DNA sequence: TGCGCCAGCAGCCTGGACTTCACCGGGGAGCTGTTTTTT. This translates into CASSLDFTGELFF.

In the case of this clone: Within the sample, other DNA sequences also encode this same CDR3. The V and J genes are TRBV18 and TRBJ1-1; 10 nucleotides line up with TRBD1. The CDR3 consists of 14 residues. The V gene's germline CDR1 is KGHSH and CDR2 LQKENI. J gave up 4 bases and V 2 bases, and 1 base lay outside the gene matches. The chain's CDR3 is CASSPGTGVTEAFF. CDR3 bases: TGTGCCAGCTCACCAGGGACAGGGGTCACTGAAGCTTTCTTT.

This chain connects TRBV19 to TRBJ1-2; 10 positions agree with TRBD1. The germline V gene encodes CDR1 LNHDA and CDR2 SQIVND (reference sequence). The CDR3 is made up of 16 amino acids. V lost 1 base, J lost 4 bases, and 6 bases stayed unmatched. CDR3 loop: CASSIVGTGESYGYTF. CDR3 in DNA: TGTGCCAGTAGTATAGTTGGGACAGGGGAGAGCTATGGCTACACCTTC.

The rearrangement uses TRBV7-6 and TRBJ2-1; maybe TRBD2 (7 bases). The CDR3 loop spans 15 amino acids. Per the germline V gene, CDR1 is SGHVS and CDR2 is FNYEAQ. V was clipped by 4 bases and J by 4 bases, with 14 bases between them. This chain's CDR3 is CASSYTGGEYNEQFF. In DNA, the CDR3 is TGTGCCAGCAGCTACACGGGGGGCGAATACAATGAGCAGTTCTTC. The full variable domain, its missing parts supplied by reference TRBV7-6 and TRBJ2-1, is GAGVSQSPRYKVTKRGQDVALRCDPISGHVSLYWYRQALGQGPEFLTYFNYEAQQDKSGLPNDRFSAERPEGSISTLTIQRTEQRDSAMYRCASSYTGGEYNEQFFGPGTRLTVL.

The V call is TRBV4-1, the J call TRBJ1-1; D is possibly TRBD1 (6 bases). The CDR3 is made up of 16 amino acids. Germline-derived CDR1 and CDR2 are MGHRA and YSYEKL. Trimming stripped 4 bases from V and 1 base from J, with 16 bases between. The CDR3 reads CASSPRTGKANTEAFF. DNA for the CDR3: TGCGCCAGCAGCCCCCGAACAGGGAAAGCGAACACTGAAGCTTTCTTT.

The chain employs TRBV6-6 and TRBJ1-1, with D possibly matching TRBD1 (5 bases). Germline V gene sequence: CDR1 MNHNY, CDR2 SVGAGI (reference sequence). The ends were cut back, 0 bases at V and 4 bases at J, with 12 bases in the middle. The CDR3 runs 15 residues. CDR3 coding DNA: TGTGCCAGCAGTTACTCGAGTTCCGGGGGCACTGAAGCTTTCTTT. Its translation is CASSYSSSGGTEAFF.

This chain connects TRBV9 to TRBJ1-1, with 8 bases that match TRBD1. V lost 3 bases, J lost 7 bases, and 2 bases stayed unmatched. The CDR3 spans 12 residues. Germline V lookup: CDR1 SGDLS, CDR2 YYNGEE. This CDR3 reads CASSEGTGEAFF. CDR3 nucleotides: TGTGCCAGCAGCGAGGGGACAGGTGAAGCTTTCTTT.

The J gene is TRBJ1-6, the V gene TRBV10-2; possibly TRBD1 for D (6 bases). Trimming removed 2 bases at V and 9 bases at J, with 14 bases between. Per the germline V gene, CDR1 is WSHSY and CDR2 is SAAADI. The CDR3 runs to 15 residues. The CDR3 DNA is TGCGCCAGCAGTGAGACCACAGGGTCAGGTTCACCCCTCCACTTT. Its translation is CASSETTGSGSPLHF.

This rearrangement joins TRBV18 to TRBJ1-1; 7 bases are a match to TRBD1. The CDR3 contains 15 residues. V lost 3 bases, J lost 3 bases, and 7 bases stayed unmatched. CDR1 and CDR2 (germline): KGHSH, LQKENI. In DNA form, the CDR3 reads TGTGCCAGCTCACCGATCGCCACAGGGGACACTGAAGCTTTCTTT. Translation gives CASSPIATGDTEAFF.

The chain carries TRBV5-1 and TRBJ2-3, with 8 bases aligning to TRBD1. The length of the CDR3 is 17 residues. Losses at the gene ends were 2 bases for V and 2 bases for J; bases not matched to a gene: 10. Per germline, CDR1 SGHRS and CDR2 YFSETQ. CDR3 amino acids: CASSLETGAKVTDTQYF. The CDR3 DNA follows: TGCGCCAGCAGCTTAGAGACAGGGGCAAAAGTCACAGATACGCAGTATTTT.

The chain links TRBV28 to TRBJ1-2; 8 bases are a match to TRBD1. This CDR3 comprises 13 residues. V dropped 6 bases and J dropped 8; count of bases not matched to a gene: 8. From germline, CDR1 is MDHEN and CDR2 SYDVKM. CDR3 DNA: TGTGCCAGCAGAAGCCAGGGGGCTCTCGGCTACACCTTC. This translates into CASRSQGALGYTF.

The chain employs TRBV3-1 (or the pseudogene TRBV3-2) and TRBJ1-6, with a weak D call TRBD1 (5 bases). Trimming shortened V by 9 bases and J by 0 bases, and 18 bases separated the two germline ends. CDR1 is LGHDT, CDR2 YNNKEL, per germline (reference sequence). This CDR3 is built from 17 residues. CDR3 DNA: TGTGCCAGGGGGAGGGGCCAGCTAAGCTCCTATAATTCACCCCTCCACTTT. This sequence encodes CARGRGQLSSYNSPLHF.

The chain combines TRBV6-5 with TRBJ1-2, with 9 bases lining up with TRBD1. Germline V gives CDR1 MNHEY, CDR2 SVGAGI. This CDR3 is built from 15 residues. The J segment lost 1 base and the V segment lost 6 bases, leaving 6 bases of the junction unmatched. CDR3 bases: TGTGCCAGCAGGGCAGGGACAGGGTTTAACTATGGCTACACCTTC. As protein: CASRAGTGFNYGYTF.

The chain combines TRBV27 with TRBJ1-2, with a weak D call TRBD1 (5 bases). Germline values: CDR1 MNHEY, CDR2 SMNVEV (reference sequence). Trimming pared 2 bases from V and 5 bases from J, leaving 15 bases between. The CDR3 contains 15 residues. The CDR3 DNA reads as TGTGCCAGCAGTTTAGGCTCCGGGGGAAGATATGGCTACACCTTC. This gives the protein CASSLGSGGRYGYTF.

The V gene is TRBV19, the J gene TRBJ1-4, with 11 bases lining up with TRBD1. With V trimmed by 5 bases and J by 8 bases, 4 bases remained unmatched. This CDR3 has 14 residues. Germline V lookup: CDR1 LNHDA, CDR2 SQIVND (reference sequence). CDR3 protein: CASSLWTGGEKLFF. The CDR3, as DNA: TGTGCCAGTAGTCTTTGGACAGGGGGCGAAAAACTGTTTTTT.

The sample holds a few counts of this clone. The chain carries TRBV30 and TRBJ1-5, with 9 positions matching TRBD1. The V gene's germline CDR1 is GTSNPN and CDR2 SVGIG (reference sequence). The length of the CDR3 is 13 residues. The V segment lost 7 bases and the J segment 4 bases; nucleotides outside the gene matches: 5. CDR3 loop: CALTGGGNQPQHF. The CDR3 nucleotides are TGTGCCTTGACAGGGGGAGGGAATCAGCCCCAGCATTTT.

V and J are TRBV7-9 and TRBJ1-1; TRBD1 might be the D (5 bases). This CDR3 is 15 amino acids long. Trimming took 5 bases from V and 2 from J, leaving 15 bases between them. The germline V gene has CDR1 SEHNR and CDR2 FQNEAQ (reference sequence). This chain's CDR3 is CASSPRGGTNTEAFF. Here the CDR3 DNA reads TGTGCCAGCAGCCCCCGCGGAGGGACCAACACTGAAGCTTTCTTT.

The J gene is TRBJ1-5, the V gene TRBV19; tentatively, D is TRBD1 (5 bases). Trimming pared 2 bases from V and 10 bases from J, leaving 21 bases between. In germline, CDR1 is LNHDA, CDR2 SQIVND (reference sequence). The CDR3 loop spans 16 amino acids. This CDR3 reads CASSIPLGGTWGPQHF. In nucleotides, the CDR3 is TGTGCCAGTAGTATACCTCTTGGCGGGACGTGGGGACCCCAGCATTTT.

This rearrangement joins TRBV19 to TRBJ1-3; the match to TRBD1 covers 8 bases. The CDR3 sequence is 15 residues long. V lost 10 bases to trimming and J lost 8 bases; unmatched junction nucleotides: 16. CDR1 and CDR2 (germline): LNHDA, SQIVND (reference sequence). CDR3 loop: CATTLMGTGADTIYF. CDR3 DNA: TGTGCCACCACTTTAATGGGGACAGGCGCGGACACCATATATTTT.

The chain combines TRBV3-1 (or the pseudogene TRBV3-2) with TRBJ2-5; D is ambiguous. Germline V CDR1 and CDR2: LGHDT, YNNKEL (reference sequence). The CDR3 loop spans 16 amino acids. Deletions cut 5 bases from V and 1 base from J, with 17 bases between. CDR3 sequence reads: CASSGRLKTFQETQYF. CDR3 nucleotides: TGTGCCAGCAGCGGAAGATTGAAGACTTTCCAAGAGACCCAGTACTTC.